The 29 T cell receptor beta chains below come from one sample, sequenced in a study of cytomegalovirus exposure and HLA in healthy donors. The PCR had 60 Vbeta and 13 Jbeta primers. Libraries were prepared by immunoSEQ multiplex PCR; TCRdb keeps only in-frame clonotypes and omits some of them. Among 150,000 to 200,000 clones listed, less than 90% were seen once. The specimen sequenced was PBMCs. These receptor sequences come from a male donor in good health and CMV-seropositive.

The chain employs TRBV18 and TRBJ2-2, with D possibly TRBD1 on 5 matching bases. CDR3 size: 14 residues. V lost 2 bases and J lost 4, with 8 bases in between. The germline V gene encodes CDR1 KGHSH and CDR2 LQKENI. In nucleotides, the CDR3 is TGTGCCAGCTCACCAGGGGCTTCCACCGGGGAGCTGTTTTTT. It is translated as CASSPGASTGELFF.

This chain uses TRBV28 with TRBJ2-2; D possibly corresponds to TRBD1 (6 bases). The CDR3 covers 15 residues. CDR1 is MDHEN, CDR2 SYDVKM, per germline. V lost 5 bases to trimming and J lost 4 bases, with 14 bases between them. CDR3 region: CASSLRQDLTGELFF. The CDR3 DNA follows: TGTGCCAGCAGTCTCCGACAGGATCTCACCGGGGAGCTGTTTTTT. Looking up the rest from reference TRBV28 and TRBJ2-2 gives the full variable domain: DVKVTQSSRYLVKRTGEKVFLECVQDMDHENMFWYRQDPGLGLRLIYFSYDVKMKEKGDIPEGYSVSREKKERFSLILESASTNQTSMYLCASSLRQDLTGELFFGEGSRLTVL.

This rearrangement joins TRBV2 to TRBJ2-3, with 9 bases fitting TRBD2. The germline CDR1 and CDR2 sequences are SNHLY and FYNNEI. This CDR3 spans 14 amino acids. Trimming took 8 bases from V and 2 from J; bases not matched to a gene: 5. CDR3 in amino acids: CASDLAGYTDTQYF. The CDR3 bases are TGTGCCAGCGACCTAGCGGGGTACACAGATACGCAGTATTTT.

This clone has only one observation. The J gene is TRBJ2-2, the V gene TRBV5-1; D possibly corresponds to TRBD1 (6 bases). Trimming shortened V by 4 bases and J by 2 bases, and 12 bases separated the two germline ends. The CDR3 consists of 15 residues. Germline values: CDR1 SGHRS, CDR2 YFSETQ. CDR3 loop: CASSRGDTNTGELFF. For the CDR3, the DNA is TGCGCCAGCAGCCGAGGGGACACAAACACCGGGGAGCTGTTTTTT.

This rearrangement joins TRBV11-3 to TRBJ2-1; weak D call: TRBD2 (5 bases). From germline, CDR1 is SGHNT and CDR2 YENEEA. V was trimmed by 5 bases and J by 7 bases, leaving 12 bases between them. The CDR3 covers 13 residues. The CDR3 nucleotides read TGTGCCAGCAGCCCCGGAGGCTCAAATGAGCAGTTCTTC. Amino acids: CASSPGGSNEQFF.

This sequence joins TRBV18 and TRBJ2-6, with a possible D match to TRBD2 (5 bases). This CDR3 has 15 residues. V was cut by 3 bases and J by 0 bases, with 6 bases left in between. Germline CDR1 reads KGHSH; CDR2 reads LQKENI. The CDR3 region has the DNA TGTGCCAGCTCACCCGAGGGCTCTGGGGCCAACGTCCTGACTTTC. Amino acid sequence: CASSPEGSGANVLTF.

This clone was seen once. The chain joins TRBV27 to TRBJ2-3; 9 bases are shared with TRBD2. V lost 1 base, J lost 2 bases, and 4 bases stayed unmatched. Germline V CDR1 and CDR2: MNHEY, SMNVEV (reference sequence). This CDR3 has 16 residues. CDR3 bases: TGTGCCAGCAGTTTATATAGCGGGAGAGCCACAGATACGCAGTATTTT. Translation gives CASSLYSGRATDTQYF.

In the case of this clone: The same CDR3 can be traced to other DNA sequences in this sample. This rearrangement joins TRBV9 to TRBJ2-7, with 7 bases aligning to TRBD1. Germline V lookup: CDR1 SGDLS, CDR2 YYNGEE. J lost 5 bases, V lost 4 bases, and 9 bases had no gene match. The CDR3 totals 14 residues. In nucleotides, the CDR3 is TGTGCCAGCAGCCCTGAGGGGGCGGTCCACGAGCAGTACTTC. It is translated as CASSPEGAVHEQYF. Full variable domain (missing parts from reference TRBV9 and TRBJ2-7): DSGVTQTPKHLITATGQRVTLRCSPRSGDLSVYWYQQSLDQGLQFLIQYYNGEERAKGNILERFSAQQFPDLHSELNLSSLELGDSALYFCASSPEGAVHEQYFGPGTRLTVT.

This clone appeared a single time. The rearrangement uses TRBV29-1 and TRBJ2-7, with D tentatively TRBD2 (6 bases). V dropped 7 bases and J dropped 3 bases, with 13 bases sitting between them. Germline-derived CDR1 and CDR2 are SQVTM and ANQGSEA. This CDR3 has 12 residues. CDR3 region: CSGGGLGYEQYF. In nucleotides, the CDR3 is TGCAGCGGTGGGGGACTTGGCTACGAGCAGTACTTC.

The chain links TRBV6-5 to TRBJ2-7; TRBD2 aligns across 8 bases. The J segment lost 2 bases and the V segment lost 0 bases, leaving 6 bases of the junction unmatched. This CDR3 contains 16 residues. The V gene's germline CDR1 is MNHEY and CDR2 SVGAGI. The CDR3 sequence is CASSYSSNSGAYEQYF. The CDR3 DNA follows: TGTGCCAGCAGTTACTCGTCCAATAGCGGGGCCTACGAGCAGTACTTC.

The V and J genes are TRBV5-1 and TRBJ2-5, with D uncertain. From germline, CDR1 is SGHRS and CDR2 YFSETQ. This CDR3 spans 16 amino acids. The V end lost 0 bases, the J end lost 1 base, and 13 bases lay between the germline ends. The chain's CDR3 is CASSLARWASQETQYF. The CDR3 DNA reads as TGCGCCAGCAGCTTGGCGCGCTGGGCAAGCCAAGAGACCCAGTACTTC. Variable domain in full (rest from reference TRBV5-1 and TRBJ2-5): KAGVTQTPRYLIKTRGQQVTLSCSPISGHRSVSWYQQTPGQGLQFLFEYFSETQRNKGNFPGRFSGRQFSNSRSEMNVSTLELGDSALYLCASSLARWASQETQYFGPGTRLLVL.

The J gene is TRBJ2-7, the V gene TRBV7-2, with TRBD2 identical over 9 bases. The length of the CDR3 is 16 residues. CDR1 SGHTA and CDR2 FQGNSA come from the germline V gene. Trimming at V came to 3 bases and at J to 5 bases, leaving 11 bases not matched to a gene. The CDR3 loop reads CASSLGTSQFVDEQYF. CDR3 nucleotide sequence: TGTGCCAGCAGCTTGGGGACTAGCCAATTCGTCGACGAGCAGTACTTC.

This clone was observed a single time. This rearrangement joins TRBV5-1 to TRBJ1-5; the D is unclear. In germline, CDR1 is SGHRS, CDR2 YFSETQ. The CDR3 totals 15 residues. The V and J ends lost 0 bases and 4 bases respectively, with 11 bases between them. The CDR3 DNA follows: TGCGCCAGCAGCTTGGGTCGCCGGGAAAATCAGCCCCAGCATTTT. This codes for CASSLGRRENQPQHF.

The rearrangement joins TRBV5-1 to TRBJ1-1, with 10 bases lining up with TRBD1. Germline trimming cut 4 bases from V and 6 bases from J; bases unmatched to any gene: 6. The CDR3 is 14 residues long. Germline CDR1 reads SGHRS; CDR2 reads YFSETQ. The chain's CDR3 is CASSIRTGGAEAFF. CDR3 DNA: TGCGCCAGCAGCATCCGGACAGGGGGGGCTGAAGCTTTCTTT.

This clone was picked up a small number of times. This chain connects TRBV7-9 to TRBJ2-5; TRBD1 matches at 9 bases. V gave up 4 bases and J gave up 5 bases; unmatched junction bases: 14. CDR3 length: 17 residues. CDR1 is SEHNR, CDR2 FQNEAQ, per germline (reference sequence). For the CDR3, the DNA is TGTGCCAGCAGCTCCGCTCATGGGGGACAGGGTGAGGAGACCCAGTACTTC. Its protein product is CASSSAHGGQGEETQYF.

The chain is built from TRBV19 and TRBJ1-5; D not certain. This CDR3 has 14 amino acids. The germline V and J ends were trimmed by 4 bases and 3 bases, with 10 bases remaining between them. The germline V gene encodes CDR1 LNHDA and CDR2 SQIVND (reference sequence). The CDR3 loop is CASSTNSLNQPQHF. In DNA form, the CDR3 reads TGTGCCAGTAGTACCAACAGCCTCAATCAGCCCCAGCATTTT.

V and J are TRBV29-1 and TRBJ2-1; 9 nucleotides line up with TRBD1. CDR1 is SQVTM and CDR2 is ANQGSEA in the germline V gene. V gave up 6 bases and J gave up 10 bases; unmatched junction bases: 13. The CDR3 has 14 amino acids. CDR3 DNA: TGCAGCGTGAGCCGGGACAGGGTAACAGGGGAGCAGTTCTTC. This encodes CSVSRDRVTGEQFF.

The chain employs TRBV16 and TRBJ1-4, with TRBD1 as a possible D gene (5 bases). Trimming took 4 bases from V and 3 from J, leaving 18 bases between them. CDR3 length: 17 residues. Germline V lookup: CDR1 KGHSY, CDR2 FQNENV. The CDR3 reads CASSLVLQGSSNEKLFF. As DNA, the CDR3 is TGTGCCAGCAGCCTGGTTTTGCAGGGATCCTCTAATGAAAAACTGTTTTTT. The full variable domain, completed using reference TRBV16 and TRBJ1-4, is GEEVAQTPKHLVRGEGQKAKLYCAPIKGHSYVFWYQQVLKNEFKFLISFQNENVFDETGMPKERFSAKCLPNSPCSLEIQATKLEDSAVYFCASSLVLQGSSNEKLFFGSGTQLSVL.

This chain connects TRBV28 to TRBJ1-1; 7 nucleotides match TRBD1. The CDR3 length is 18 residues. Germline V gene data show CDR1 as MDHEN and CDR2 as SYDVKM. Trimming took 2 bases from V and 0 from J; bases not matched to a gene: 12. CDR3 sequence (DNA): TGTGCCAGCAGTTTAACGAGGGTCGGGGGACAGATGAACACTGAAGCTTTCTTT. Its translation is CASSLTRVGGQMNTEAFF.

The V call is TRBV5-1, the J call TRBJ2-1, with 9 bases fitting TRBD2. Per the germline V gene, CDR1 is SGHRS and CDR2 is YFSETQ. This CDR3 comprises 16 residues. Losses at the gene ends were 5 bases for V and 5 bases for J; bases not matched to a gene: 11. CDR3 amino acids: CASRTAGLASNNEQFF. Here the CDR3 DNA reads TGCGCCAGCAGAACCGCGGGACTAGCATCCAACAATGAGCAGTTCTTC.

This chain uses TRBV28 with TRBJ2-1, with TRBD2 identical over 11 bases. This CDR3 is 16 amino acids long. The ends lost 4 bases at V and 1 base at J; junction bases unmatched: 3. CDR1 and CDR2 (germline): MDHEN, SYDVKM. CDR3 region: CASSSGTSGSYNEQFF. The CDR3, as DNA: TGTGCCAGCAGTTCCGGGACTAGCGGTTCCTACAATGAGCAGTTCTTC.

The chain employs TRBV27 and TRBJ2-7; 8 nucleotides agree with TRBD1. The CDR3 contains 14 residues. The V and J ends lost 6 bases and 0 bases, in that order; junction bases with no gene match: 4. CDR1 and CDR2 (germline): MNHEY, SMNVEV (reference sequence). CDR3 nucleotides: TGTGCCAGCAGAATGACAGGGGTCTCCTACGAGCAGTACTTC. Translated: CASRMTGVSYEQYF.

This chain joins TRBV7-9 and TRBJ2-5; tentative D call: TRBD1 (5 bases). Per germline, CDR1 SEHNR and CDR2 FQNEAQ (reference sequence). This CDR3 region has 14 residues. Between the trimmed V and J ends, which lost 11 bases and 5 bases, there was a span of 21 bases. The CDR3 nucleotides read TGTGCCGGAGACAGCCAAGTTGGGGTGGAGACCCAGTACTTC. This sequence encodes CAGDSQVGVETQYF.

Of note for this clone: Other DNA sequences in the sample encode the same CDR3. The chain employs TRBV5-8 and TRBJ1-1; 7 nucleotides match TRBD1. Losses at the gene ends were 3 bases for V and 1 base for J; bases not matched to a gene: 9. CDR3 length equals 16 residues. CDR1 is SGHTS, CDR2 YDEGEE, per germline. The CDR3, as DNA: TGTGCCAGCAGCTCTACCGACAGGGTGTGGAACACTGAAGCTTTCTTT. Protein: CASSSTDRVWNTEAFF.

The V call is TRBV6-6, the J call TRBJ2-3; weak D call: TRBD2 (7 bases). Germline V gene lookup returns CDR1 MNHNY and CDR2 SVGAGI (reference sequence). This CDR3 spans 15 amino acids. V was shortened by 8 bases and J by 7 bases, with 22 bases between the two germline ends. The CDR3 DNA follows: TGTGCCAGCTACAGCGGGCAGGGAGGGGGAAATACGCAGTATTTT. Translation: CASYSGQGGGNTQYF.

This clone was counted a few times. In DNA form, the CDR3 reads TGTGCCAGCAGTTTTGGGACAGGCCTTTCCTACGAGCAGTACTTC. Protein sequence: CASSFGTGLSYEQYF. V is TRBV6-5 and J is TRBJ2-7; 8 bases fit TRBD1. CDR1 is MNHEY, CDR2 SVGAGI, per germline. Trimming took 4 bases from V and 1 from J; bases not matched to a gene: 6. The CDR3 loop spans 15 amino acids.

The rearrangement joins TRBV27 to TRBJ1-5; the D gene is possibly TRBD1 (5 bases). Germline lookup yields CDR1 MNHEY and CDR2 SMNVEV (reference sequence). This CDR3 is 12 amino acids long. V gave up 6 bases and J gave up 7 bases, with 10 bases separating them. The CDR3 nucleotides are TGTGCCAGCAGGCAGGGAAGCCAGCCCCAGCATTTT. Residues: CASRQGSQPQHF.

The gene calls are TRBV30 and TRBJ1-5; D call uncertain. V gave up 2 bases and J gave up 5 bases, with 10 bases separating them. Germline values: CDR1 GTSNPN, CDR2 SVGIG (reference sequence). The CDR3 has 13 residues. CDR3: CAWSSGVHQPQHF. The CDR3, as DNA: TGTGCCTGGAGTTCCGGGGTACATCAGCCCCAGCATTTT.

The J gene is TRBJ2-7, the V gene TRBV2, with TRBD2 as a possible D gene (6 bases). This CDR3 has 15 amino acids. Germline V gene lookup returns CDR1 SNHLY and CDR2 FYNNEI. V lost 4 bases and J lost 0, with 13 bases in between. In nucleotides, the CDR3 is TGTGCCAGCAGTGGAGGGGCCGGGAGCTCCTACGAGCAGTACTTC. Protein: CASSGGAGSSYEQYF.